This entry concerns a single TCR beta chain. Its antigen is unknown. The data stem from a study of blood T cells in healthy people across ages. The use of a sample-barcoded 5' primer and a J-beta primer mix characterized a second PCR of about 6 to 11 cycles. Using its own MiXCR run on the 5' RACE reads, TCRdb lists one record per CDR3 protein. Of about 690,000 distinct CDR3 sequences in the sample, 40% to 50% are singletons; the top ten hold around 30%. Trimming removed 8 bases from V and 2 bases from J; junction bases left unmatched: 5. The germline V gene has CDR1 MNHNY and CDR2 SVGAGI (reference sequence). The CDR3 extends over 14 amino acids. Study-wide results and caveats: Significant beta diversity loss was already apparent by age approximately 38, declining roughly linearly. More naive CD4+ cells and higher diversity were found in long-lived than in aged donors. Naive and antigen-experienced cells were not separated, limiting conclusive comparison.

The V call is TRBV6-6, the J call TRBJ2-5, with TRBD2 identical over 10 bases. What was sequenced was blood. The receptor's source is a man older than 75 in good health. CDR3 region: CASGSGGFQETQYF. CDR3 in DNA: TGTGCCAGCGGTAGCGGGGGGTTTCAAGAGACCCAGTACTTC.